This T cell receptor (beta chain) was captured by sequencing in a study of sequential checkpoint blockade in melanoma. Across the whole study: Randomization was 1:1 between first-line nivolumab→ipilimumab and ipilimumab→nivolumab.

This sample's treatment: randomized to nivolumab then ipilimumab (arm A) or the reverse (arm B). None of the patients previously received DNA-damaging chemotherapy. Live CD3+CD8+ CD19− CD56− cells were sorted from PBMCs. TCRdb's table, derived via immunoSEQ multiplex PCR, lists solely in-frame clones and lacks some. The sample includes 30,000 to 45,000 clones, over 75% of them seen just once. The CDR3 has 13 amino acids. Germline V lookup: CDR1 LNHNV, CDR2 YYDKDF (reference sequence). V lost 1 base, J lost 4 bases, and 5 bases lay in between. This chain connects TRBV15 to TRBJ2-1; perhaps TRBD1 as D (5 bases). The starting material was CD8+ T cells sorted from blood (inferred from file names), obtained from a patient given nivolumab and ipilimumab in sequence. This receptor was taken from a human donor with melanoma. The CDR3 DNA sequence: TGTGCCACCAGCAGAGCAGGGTACAATGAGCAGTTCTTC. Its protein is CATSRAGYNEQFF.